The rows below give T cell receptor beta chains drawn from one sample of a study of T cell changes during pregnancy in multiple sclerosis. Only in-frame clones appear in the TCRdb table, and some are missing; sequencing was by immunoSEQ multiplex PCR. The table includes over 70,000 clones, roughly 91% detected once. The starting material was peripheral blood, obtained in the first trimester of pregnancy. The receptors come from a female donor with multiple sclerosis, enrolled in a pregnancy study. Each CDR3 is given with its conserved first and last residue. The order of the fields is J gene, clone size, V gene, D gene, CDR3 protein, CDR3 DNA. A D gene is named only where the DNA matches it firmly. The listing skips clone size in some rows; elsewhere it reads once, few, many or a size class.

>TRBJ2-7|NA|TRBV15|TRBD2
CATSSERGVYSYEQYF
TGTGCCACCAGCAGCGAGCGGGGGGTATACTCCTACGAGCAGTACTTC
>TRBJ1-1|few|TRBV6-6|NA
CASSYSIGTGSF
TGTGCCAGCAGTTACTCGATCGGCACGGGAAGCTTT
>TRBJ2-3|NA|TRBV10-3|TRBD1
CAISLDRGTDTQYF
TGTGCCATCAGCCTGGACAGGGGGACCGATACGCAGTATTTT
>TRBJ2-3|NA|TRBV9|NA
CASSPTPGTDTQYF
TGTGCCAGCAGCCCAACCCCAGGGACAGATACGCAGTATTTT
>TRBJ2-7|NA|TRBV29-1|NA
CSVVPTDHYEQYF
TGCAGCGTTGTCCCCACTGATCACTACGAGCAGTACTTC
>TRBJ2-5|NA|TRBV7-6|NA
CASSPGGLWGAQYF
TGTGCCAGCAGCCCCGGTGGGCTCTGGGGGGCCCAGTACTTC
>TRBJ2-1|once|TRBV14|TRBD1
CASSPRTGWSYNEQFF
TGTGCCAGCAGCCCCCGGACAGGGTGGTCCTACAATGAGCAGTTCTTC
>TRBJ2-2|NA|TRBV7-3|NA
CASSAQGGSGELFF
TGTGCCAGCAGCGCTCAAGGAGGCAGCGGGGAGCTGTTTTTT
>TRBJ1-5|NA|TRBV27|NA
CASSFGQGNQPQHF
TGTGCCAGCAGTTTTGGGCAGGGCAATCAGCCCCAGCATTTT
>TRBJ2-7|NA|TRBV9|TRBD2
CASSETPTRGGLAEQYF
TGTGCCAGCAGCGAGACCCCCACGCGGGGGGGCCTAGCCGAGCAGTACTTC
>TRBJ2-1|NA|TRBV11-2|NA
CASSLELASDEQFF
TGTGCCAGCAGCCTCGAACTAGCTTCCGATGAGCAGTTCTTC
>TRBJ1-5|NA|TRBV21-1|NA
CASSKFDRRNSNQPQHF
TGTGCCAGCAGCAAATTTGACAGGCGCAATAGCAATCAGCCCCAGCATTTT
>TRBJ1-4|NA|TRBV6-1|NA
CASSGSRATNEKLFF
TGTGCCAGCAGTGGAAGCAGGGCAACTAATGAAAAACTGTTTTTT
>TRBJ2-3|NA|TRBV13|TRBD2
CASTSGLAATDTQYF
TGTGCCAGCACCTCGGGACTAGCGGCAACAGATACGCAGTATTTT
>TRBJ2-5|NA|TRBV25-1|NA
CASSEVRGGETQYF
TGTGCCAGCAGTGAAGTCCGCGGCGGGGAGACCCAGTACTTC
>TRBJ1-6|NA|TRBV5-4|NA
CASSLDSPQTANNSPLHF
TGTGCCAGCAGCTTGGACAGTCCCCAGACAGCGAATAATTCACCCCTCCACTTT
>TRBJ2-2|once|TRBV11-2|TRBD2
CASSLVHLSGANTGELFF
TGTGCCAGCAGCCTAGTCCACCTTAGCGGGGCGAACACCGGGGAGCTGTTTTTT
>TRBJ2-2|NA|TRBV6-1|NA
CAGLSRGGTGELFF
TGTGCCGGACTTAGCCGAGGGGGCACCGGGGAGCTGTTTTTT
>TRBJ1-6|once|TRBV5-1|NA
CASSGERPSSYNSPLHF
TGCGCCAGCAGCGGGGAGAGGCCAAGCTCCTATAATTCACCCCTCCACTTT
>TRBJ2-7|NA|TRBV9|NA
CASSSGLSFEQYF
TGTGCCAGCAGTTCGGGACTGAGTTTCGAGCAGTACTTC
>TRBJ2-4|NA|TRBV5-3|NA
CARSIRGSKNIQYF
TGTGCCAGAAGCATACGGGGTTCCAAAAACATTCAGTACTTC
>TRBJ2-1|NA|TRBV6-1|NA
CASSEGRLGSYNEQFF
TGTGCCAGCAGTGAAGGGAGGCTGGGCTCCTACAATGAGCAGTTCTTC
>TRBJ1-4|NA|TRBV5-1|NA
CASSLSKMEEKLFF
TGCGCCAGCAGCTTGTCCAAAATGGAGGAAAAACTGTTTTTT
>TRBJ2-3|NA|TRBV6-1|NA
CASSELSQRTDTQYF
TGTGCCAGCAGTGAATTGTCACAGCGGACAGATACGCAGTATTTT
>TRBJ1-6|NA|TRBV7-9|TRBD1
CASSLEGGPNSPLHF
TGTGCCAGCAGCTTAGAAGGGGGCCCTAATTCACCCCTCCACTTT
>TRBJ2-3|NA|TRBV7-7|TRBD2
CASSSGTSGNTDTQYF
TGTGCTAGCAGCTCGGGGACTAGCGGCAACACAGATACGCAGTATTTT
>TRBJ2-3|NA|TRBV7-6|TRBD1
CASSPLGGQGTTDTQYF
TGTGCCAGCAGCCCACTCGGGGGACAGGGGACCACAGATACGCAGTATTTT
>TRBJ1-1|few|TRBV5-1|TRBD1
CASSIDRDGPEAFF
TGCGCCAGCAGCATAGACAGGGATGGGCCTGAAGCTTTCTTT
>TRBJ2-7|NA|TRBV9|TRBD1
CASSETGGGYEQYF
TGTGCCAGCAGCGAGACAGGGGGAGGCTACGAGCAGTACTTC
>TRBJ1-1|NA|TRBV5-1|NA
CASSLRELDTEAFF
TGCGCCAGCAGCTTGCGGGAATTGGACACTGAAGCTTTCTTT
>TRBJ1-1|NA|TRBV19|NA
CASSIRGLFPEAFF
TGTGCCAGTAGTATAAGGGGACTCTTCCCCGAAGCTTTCTTT
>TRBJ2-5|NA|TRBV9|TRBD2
CASSSSGGIQETQYF
TGTGCCAGCAGCTCTAGCGGGGGAATTCAAGAGACCCAGTACTTC
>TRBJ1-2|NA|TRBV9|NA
CASSVAKGGRSNYGYTF
TGTGCCAGCAGCGTAGCTAAGGGGGGGCGAAGTAACTATGGCTACACCTTC
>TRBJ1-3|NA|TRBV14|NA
CASSQARFSGNTIYF
TGTGCCAGCAGCCAAGCGAGATTCTCTGGAAACACCATATATTTT
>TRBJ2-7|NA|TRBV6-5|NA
CASSYSADSYEQYF
TGTGCCAGCAGTTACTCCGCGGATTCCTACGAGCAGTACTTC
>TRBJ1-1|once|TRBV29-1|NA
CSVVGATGMNTEAFF
TGCAGCGTTGTGGGAGCAACAGGGATGAACACTGAAGCTTTCTTT
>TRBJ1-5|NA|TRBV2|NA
CASSAGSQGQPQHF
TGTGCCAGCAGTGCCGGGAGTCAAGGGCAGCCCCAGCATTTT
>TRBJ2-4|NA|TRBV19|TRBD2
CASSTLAGRVGIQYF
TGTGCCAGTAGTACGTTAGCGGGGCGGGTGGGCATTCAGTACTTC
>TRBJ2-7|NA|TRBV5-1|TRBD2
CASSRTSGGYEQYF
TGCGCCAGCAGCAGGACTAGCGGGGGCTACGAGCAGTACTTC
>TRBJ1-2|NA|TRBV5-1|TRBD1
CASSRDRHGYTF
TGCGCCAGCAGCCGGGACAGACATGGCTACACCTTC
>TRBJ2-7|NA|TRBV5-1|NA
CASSLGASTSYEQYF
TGCGCCAGCAGCTTGGGGGCCTCCACCTCCTACGAGCAGTACTTC
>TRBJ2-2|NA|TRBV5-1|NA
CASSFRSIAGELFF
TGCGCCAGCAGCTTTCGGTCGATCGCCGGGGAGCTGTTTTTT
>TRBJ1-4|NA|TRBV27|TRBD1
CASGWDSNEKLFF
TGTGCCAGCGGTTGGGACAGTAATGAAAAACTGTTTTTT
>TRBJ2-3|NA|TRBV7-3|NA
CASSLAGANTDTQYF
TGTGCCAGCAGCTTAGCGGGGGCCAACACAGATACGCAGTATTTT
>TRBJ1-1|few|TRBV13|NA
CASSRGSEGLAFF
TGTGCCAGCAGCAGGGGGTCAGAGGGGCTAGCTTTCTTT
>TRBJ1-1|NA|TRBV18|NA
CASSPKQGNTEAFF
TGTGCCAGCTCGCCTAAACAGGGGAACACTGAAGCTTTCTTT
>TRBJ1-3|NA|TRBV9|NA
CASSLVGGGNTIYF
TGTGCCAGCAGCCTAGTCGGAGGGGGAAACACCATATATTTT
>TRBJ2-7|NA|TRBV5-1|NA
CASSLTGFHEQYF
TGCGCCAGCAGCTTAACAGGGTTCCACGAGCAGTACTTC
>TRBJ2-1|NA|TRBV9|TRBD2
CASSPRTSADPSYNEQFF
TGTGCCAGCAGCCCAAGGACTAGCGCAGATCCCTCCTACAATGAGCAGTTCTTC
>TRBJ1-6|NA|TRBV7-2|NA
CASSLAQGNSPLHF
TGTGCCAGCAGCTTAGCACAGGGTAATTCACCCCTCCACTTT
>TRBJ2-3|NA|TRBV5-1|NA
CASSSGLLAQADTQYF
TGCGCCAGCAGCTCTGGCCTGCTAGCCCAGGCAGATACGCAGTATTTT
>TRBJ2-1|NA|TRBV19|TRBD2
CASSSLRGGRSSYNEQFF
TGTGCCAGTAGTAGCTTGCGCGGGGGACGCAGCTCCTACAATGAGCAGTTCTTC
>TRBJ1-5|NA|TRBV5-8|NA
CASSLAVPQPQHF
TGTGCCAGCAGCCTGGCGGTGCCCCAGCCCCAGCATTTT
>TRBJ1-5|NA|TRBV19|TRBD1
CASKRRMGQGYYSNQPQHF
TGTGCCAGTAAAAGGAGAATGGGACAGGGGTATTATAGCAATCAGCCCCAGCATTTT
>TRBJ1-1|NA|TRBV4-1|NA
CASSPRDIQNTEAFF
TGCGCCAGCAGCCCCCGGGACATACAGAACACTGAAGCTTTCTTT
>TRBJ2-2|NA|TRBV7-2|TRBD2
CASSLLAGGPNTGELFF
TGTGCCAGCAGCTTGCTAGCGGGGGGACCGAACACCGGGGAGCTGTTTTTT
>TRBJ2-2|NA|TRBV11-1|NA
CASSLVRRTGELFF
TGTGCCAGCAGCTTAGTTCGGCGGACCGGGGAGCTGTTTTTT